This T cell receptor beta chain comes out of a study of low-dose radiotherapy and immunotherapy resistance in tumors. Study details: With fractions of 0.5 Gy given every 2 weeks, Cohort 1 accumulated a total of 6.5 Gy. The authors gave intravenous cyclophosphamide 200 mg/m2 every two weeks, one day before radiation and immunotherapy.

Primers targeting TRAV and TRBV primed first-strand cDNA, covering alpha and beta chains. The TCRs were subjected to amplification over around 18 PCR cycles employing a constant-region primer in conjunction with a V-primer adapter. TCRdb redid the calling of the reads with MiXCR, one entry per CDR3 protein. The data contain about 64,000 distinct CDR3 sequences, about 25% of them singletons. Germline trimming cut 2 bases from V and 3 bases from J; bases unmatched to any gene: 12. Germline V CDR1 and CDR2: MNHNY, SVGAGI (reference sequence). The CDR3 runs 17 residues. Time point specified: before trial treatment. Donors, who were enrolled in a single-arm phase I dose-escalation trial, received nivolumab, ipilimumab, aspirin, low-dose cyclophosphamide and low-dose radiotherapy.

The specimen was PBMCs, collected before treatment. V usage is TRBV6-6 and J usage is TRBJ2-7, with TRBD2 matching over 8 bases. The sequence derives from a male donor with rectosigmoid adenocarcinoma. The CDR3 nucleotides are TGTGCCAGCAGTTACGAATACGGGGGGGACTTTTTCTACGAGCAGTACTTC. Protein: CASSYEYGGDFFYEQYF.